Included here is one TCR beta chain sequence, with context. Its antigen remains unknown. CDR1 and CDR2 (germline): WSHSY, SAAADI. Trimming shortened V by 5 bases and J by 7 bases, and 11 bases separated the two germline ends. The CDR3 totals 12 residues. This specimen belongs to a study of T cells in localized non-small cell lung cancer. Libraries were prepared by immunoSEQ multiplex PCR; TCRdb keeps only in-frame clonotypes and omits some of them. The sample contains roughly 25,000 clones, about 90% of which appear only once. Study findings and constraints: Only one tumor region went through sequencing, so heterogeneity may still be there. When the top 100 tumor clones were examined, a median approximately 54 of them also appeared in the adjacent lung, which was paired and uninvolved.

The receptor was isolated from a male donor at least 60 years old with stage I squamous cell lung carcinoma. This sequence joins TRBV10-2 and TRBJ2-5; D gene ambiguous. Sequencing used peripheral blood, obtained before any cancer treatment. The CDR3 region has the DNA TGCGCCAGCAGTCTACAAGAGAGGACCCAGTACTTC. Its translation: CASSLQERTQYF.